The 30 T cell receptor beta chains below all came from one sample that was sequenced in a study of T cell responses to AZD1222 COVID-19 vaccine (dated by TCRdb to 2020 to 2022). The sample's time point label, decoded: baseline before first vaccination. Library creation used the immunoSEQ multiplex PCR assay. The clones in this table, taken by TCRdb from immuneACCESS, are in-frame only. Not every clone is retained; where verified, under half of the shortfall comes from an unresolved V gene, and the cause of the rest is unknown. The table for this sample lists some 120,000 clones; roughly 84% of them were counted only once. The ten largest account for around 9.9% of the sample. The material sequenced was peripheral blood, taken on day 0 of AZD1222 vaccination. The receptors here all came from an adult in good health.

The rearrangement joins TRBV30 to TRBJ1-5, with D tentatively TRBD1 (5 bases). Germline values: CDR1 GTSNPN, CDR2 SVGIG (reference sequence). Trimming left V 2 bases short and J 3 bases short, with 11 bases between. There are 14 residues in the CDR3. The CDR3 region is CAWSYAGNNQPQHF. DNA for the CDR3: TGTGCCTGGAGTTATGCAGGGAACAATCAGCCCCAGCATTTT.

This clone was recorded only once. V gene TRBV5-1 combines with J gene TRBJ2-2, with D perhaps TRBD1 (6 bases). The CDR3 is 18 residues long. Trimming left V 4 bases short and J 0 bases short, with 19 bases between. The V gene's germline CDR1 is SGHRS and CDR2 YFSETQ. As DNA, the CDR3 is TGCGCCAGCAGCGCTCTACCCCCGGACAGCCCGAACACCGGGGAGCTGTTTTTT. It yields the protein CASSALPPDSPNTGELFF. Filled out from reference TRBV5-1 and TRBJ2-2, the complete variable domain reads KAGVTQTPRYLIKTRGQQVTLSCSPISGHRSVSWYQQTPGQGLQFLFEYFSETQRNKGNFPGRFSGRQFSNSRSEMNVSTLELGDSALYLCASSALPPDSPNTGELFFGEGSRLTVL.

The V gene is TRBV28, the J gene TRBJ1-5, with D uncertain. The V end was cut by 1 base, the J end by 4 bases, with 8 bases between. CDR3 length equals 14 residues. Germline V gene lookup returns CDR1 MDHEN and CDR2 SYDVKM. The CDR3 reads CASSLLGRNQPQHF. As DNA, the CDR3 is TGTGCCAGCAGTTTATTGGGCCGGAATCAGCCCCAGCATTTT. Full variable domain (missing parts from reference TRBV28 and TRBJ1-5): DVKVTQSSRYLVKRTGEKVFLECVQDMDHENMFWYRQDPGLGLRLIYFSYDVKMKEKGDIPEGYSVSREKKERFSLILESASTNQTSMYLCASSLLGRNQPQHFGDGTRLSIL.

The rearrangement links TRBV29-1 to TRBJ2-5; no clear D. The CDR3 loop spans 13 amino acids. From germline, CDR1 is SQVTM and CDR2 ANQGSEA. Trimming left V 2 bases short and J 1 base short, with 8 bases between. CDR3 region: CSVESQAQETQYF. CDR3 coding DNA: TGCAGCGTTGAATCCCAGGCCCAAGAGACCCAGTACTTC.

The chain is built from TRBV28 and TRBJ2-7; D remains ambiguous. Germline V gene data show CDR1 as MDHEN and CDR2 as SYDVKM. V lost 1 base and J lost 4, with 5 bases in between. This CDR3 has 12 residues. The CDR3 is CASSLSEYEQYF. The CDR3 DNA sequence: TGTGCCAGCAGTTTATCCGAGTACGAGCAGTACTTC.

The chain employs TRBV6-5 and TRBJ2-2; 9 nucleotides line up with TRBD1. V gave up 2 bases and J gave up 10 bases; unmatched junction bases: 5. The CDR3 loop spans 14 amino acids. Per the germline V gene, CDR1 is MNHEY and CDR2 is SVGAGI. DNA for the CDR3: TGTGCCAGCAGTTACGGAGGGACAGGGCAGGAGCTGTTTTTT. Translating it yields CASSYGGTGQELFF.

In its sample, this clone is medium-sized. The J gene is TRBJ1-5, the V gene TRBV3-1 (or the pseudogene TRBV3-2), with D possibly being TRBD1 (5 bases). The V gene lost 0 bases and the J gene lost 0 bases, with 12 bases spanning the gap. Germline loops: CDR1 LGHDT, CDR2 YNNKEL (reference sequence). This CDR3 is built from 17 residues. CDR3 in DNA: TGTGCCAGCAGCCAAGATACGGAGGGGTATAGCAATCAGCCCCAGCATTTT. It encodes CASSQDTEGYSNQPQHF.

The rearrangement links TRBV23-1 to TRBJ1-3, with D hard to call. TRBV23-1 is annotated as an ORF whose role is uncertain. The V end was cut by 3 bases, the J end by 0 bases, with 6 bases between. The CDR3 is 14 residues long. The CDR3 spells CASSQPFSGNTIYF. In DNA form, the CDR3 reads TGCGCCAGCAGTCAGCCCTTCTCTGGAAACACCATATATTTT.

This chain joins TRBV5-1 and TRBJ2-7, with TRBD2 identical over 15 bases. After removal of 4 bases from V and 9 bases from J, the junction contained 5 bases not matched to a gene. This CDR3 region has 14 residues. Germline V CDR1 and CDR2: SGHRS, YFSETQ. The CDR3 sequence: CASSPGLAGGWQYF. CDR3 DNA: TGCGCCAGCAGCCCGGGACTAGCGGGGGGTTGGCAGTACTTC. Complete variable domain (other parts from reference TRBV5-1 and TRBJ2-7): KAGVTQTPRYLIKTRGQQVTLSCSPISGHRSVSWYQQTPGQGLQFLFEYFSETQRNKGNFPGRFSGRQFSNSRSEMNVSTLELGDSALYLCASSPGLAGGWQYFGPGTRLTVT.

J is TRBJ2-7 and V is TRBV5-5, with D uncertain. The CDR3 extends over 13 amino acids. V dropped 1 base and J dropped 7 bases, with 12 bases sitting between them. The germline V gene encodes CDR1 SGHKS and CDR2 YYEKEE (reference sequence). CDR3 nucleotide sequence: TGTGCCAGCAGCTTGTACAGTAATTGGGAGCAGTACTTC. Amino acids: CASSLYSNWEQYF.

The CDR3: CASRRGQGETQYF. The DNA for the CDR3 is TGTGCCAGCAGAAGGGGACAGGGGGAGACCCAGTACTTC. The chain employs TRBV7-8 and TRBJ2-5; 10 nucleotides line up with TRBD1. This CDR3 is built from 13 residues. The trim removed 6 bases at V and 5 bases at J, leaving 3 bases unmatched. Germline CDR1 is SGHVS and CDR2 is FQNEAQ.

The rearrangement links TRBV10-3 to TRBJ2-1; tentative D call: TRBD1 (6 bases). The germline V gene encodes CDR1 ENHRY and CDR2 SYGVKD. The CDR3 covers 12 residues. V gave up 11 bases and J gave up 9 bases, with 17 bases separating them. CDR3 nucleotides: TGTGCCCAGGCAGGGGATCGCGGTGAGCAGTTCTTC. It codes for CAQAGDRGEQFF.

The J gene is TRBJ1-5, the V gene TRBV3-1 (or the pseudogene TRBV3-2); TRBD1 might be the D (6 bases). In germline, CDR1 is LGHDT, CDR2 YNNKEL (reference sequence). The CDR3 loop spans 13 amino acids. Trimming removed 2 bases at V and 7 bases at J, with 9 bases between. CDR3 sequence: CASSQQGNQPQHF. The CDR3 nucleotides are TGTGCCAGCAGCCAACAGGGGAACCAGCCCCAGCATTTT.

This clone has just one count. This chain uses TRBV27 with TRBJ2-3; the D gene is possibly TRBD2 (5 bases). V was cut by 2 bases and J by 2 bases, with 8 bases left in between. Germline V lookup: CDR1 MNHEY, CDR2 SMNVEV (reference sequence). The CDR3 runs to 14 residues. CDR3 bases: TGTGCCAGCAGTTTAAAACTAGACACAGATACGCAGTATTTT. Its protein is CASSLKLDTDTQYF.

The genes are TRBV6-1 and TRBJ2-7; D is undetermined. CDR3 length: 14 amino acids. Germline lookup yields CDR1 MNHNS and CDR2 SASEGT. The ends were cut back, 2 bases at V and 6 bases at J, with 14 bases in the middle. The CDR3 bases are TGTGCCAGCAGTGAAATCGGAGCTTGGTTCGAGCAGTACTTC. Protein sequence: CASSEIGAWFEQYF.

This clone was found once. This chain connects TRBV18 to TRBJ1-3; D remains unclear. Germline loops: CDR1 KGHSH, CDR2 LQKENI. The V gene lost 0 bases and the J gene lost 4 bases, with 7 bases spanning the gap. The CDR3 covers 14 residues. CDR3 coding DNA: TGTGCCAGCTCACCACCAAACATCGGAAACACCATATATTTT. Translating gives CASSPPNIGNTIYF.

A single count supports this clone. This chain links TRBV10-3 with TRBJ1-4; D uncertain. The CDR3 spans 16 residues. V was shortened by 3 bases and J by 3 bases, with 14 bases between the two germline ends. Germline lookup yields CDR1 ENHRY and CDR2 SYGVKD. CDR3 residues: CAISDPQSGPNEKLFF. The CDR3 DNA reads TGTGCCATCAGTGACCCCCAGAGCGGGCCTAATGAAAAACTGTTTTTT.

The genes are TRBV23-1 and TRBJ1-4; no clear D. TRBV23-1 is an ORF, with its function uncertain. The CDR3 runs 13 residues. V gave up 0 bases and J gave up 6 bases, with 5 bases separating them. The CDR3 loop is CASSQSLDEKLFF. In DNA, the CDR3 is TGCGCCAGCAGTCAATCGTTAGATGAAAAACTGTTTTTT.

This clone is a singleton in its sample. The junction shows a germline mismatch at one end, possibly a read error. The CDR3 region has the DNA TGTGCCAGCAGTTTGTACAACAGTGAAGCTTTCTTT. This encodes CASSLYNSEAFF. The rearrangement joins TRBV12-3 or TRBV12-4 to TRBJ1-1; D is unresolved. The CDR3 runs 12 residues.

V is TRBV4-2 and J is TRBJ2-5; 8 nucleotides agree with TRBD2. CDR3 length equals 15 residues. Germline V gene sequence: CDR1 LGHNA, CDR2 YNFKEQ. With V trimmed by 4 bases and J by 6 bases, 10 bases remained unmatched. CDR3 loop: CASSPSLGGAKTQYF. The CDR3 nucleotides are TGTGCCAGCAGCCCCTCCCTCGGGGGGGCAAAGACCCAGTACTTC.

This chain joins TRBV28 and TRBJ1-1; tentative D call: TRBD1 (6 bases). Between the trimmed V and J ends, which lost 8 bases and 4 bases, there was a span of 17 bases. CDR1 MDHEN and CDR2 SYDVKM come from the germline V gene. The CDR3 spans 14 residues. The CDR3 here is CASVQMGAGTEAFF. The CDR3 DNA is TGTGCCAGCGTCCAAATGGGGGCAGGCACTGAAGCTTTCTTT. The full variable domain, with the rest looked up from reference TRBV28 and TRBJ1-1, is DVKVTQSSRYLVKRTGEKVFLECVQDMDHENMFWYRQDPGLGLRLIYFSYDVKMKEKGDIPEGYSVSREKKERFSLILESASTNQTSMYLCASVQMGAGTEAFFGQGTRLTVV.

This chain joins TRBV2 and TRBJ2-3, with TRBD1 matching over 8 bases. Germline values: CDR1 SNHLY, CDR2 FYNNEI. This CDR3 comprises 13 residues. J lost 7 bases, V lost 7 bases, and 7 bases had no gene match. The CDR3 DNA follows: TGTGCCAGCAAGGCAGGGGGCATGAATACGCAGTATTTT. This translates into CASKAGGMNTQYF.

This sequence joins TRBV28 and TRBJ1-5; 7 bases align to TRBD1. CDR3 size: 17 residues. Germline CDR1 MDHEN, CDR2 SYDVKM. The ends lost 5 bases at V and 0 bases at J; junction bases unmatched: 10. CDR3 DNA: TGTGCCAGCAGTCAATGGGACAGATCTTATAGCAATCAGCCCCAGCATTTT. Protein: CASSQWDRSYSNQPQHF. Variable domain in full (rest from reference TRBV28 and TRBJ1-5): DVKVTQSSRYLVKRTGEKVFLECVQDMDHENMFWYRQDPGLGLRLIYFSYDVKMKEKGDIPEGYSVSREKKERFSLILESASTNQTSMYLCASSQWDRSYSNQPQHFGDGTRLSIL.

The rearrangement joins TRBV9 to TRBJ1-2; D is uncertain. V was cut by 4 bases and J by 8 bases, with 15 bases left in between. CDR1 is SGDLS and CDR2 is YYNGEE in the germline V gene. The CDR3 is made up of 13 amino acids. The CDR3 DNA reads TGTGCCAGCAGCCCTTCCGGGGAGTGGGGCTACACCTTC. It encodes CASSPSGEWGYTF.

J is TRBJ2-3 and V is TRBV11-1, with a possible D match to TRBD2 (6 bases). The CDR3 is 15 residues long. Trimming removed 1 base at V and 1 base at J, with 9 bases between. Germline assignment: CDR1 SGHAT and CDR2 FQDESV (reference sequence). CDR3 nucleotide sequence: TGTGCCAGCAGCTTAGGGGTAGCGGGCACAGATACGCAGTATTTT. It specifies CASSLGVAGTDTQYF.

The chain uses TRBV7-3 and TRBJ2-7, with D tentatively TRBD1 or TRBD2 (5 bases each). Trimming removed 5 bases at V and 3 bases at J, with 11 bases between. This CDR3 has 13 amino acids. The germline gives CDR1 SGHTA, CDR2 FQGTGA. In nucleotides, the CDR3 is TGTGCCAGCAGCCGGGACGTCGGCTACGAGCAGTACTTC. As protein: CASSRDVGYEQYF.

The DNA of the CDR3 is TGTGCCAGCAGAGTCTCCGGGACAGGGGGAAGAAACACCATATATTTT. It is translated as CASRVSGTGGRNTIYF. The V gene is TRBV28, the J gene TRBJ1-3, with 11 bases matching TRBD1. The V gene end was trimmed by 6 bases and the J gene end by 5 bases; junction bases not matched to a gene: 9. The V gene's germline CDR1 is MDHEN and CDR2 SYDVKM. The CDR3 runs to 16 residues.

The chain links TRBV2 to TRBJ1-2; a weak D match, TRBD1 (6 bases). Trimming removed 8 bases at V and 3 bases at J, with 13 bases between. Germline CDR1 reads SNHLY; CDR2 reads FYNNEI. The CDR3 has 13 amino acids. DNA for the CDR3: TGTGCCAGCTCAAACCAGGGGTACTATGGCTACACCTTC. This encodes CASSNQGYYGYTF.

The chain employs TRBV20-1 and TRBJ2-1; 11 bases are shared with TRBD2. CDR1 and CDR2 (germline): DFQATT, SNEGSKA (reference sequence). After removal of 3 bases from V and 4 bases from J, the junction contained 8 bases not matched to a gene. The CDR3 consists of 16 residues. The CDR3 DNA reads TGCAGTGCTAGTTCAACTAGCGGGGGTCTTTACAATGAGCAGTTCTTC. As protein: CSASSTSGGLYNEQFF.

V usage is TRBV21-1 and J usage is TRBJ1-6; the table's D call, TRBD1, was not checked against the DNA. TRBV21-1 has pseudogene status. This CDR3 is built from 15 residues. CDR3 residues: CASRPKGPLHSPLHF. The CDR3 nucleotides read TGTGCCAGCCGTCCTAAGGGGCCCCTTCATTCACCCCTCCACTTT.